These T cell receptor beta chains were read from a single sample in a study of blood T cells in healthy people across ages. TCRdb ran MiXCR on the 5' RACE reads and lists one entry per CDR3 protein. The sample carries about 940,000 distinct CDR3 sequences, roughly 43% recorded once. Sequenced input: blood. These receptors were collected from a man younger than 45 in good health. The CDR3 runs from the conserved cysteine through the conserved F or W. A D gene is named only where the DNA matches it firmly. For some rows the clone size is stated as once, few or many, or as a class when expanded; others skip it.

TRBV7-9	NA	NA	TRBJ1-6	CASSSAGSYNSPLHF	TGTGCCAGCAGCTCGGCGGGCTCCTATAATTCACCCCTCCACTTT
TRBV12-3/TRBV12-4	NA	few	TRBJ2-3	CASSFRQYTDTQYF	TGTGCCAGCAGTTTCAGGCAGTACACAGATACGCAGTATTTT
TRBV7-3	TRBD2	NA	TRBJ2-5	CASSPQRGNQETQYF	TGTGCCAGCAGCCCCCAGCGGGGGAATCAAGAGACCCAGTACTTC
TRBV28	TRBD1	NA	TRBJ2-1	CASGQGADEQFF	TGTGCCAGCGGGCAGGGGGCTGATGAGCAGTTCTTC
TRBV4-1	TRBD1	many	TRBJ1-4	CASSPDRGLSEKLFF	TGCGCCAGCAGCCCTGACAGGGGGCTGAGTGAAAAACTGTTTTTT
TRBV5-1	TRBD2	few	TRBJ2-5	CASSLILAGKETQYF	TGCGCCAGCAGCTTGATCCTAGCGGGAAAAGAGACCCAGTACTTC
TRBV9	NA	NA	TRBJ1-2	CASSVDPRGINYGYTF	TGTGCCAGCAGCGTAGACCCCAGGGGAATTAACTATGGCTACACCTTC
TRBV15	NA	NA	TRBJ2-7	CATSRGTGSSYEQYF	TGTGCCACCAGCAGAGGAACAGGGAGCTCCTACGAGCAGTACTTC
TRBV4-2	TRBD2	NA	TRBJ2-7	CASSQWEGTYEQYF	TGTGCCAGCAGCCAATGGGAGGGGACCTACGAGCAGTACTTC
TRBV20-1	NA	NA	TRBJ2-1	CSARWDPVQNEQFF	TGCAGTGCTAGATGGGACCCAGTCCAGAATGAGCAGTTCTTC
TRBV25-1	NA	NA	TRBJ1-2	CASSERDRSYGYTF	TGTGCCAGCAGTGAACGAGACAGGAGCTATGGCTACACCTTC
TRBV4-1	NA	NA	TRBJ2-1	CASSQDSGRDSYNEQFF	TGCGCCAGCAGCCAAGATAGCGGCAGGGACTCCTACAATGAGCAGTTCTTC
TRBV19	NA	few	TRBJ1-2	CASRPPGSSNYGYTF	TGTGCCAGTAGACCACCGGGCAGTTCTAACTATGGCTACACCTTC
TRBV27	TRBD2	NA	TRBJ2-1	CASRPASGLVTYNEQFF	TGTGCCAGCAGGCCCGCTTCGGGACTAGTAACCTACAATGAGCAGTTCTTC
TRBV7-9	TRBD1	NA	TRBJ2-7	CASSLPGGVYEQYF	TGTGCCAGCAGCTTACCAGGGGGAGTCTACGAGCAGTACTTC
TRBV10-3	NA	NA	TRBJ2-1	CAISESEGSQQETQFF	TGTGCCATCAGTGAGTCCGAGGGTAGTCAACAAGAGACCCAGTTCTTC
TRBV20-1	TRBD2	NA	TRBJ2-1	CSASHLAGGPDEQFF	TGCAGTGCTAGCCACTTAGCGGGGGGGCCGGATGAGCAGTTCTTC
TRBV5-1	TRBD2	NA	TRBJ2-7	CASSLGLGSYNEQYF	TGCGCCAGCAGCTTAGGACTAGGCTCCTACAATGAGCAGTACTTC
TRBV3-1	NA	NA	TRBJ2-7	CASSQWGGEQYF	TGTGCCAGCAGCCAATGGGGTGGTGAGCAGTACTTC
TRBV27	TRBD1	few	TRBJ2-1	CASSSGTGGPNEQFF	TGTGCCAGCAGTTCGGGGACAGGGGGCCCCAATGAGCAGTTCTTC
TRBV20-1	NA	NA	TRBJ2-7	CSARNRPGASYEQYF	TGCAGTGCTAGAAACCGGCCGGGGGCCTCGTACGAGCAGTACTTC
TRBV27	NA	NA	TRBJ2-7	CASSPRTGTESEQYF	TGTGCCAGCAGTCCCCGGACGGGAACGGAGTCCGAGCAGTACTTC
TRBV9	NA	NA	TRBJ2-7	CASSAGDQLLIRSYEQYF	TGTGCCAGCAGCGCAGGAGACCAACTTCTTATCCGTTCCTACGAGCAGTACTTC
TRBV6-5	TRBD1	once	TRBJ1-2	CASSPAPGQSTGYTF	TGTGCCAGCAGTCCCGCCCCGGGACAGTCTACAGGCTACACCTTC
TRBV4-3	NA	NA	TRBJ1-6	CASSQDSGFGSPLHF	TGCGCCAGCAGCCAAGACTCGGGTTTTGGTTCACCCCTCCACTTT
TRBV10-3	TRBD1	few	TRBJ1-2	CAIRRQGGYGYTF	TGTGCCATCAGGAGACAGGGAGGGTATGGCTACACCTTC
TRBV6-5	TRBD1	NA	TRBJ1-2	CASSSDRGRSDGYTF	TGTGCCAGCAGCTCGGACAGGGGGCGTTCCGATGGCTACACCTTC
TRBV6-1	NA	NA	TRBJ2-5	CASSETGILQETQYF	TGTGCCAGCAGTGAAACAGGTATACTCCAAGAGACCCAGTACTTC
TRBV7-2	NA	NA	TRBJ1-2	CASSLGRVLNYTF	TGTGCCAGCAGCTTAGGCCGGGTATTGAACTACACCTTC
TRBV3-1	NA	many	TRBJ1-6	CASSPDGAYNSPLHF	TGTGCCAGCAGCCCGGACGGTGCCTATAATTCACCCCTCCACTTT
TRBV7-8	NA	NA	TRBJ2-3	CASSLAAAGVITDTQYF	TGTGCCAGCAGCTTAGCGGCCGCGGGCGTGATCACAGATACGCAGTATTTT
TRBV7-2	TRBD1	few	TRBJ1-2	CASSQGGRYYGYTF	TGTGCCAGCTCACAGGGGGGGAGATACTATGGCTACACCTTC
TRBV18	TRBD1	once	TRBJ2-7	CASSPRDRNSYEQYF	TGTGCCAGCTCACCACGGGACAGAAACTCCTACGAGCAGTACTTC
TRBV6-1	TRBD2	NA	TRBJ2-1	CASRGGSAGANEQFF	TGTGCCAGCCGGGGGGGCAGTGCTGGTGCGAATGAGCAGTTCTTC
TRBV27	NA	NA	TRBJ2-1	CASKQGLGLYNKQFF	TGTGCCAGTAAACAGGGGCTGGGACTCTACAATAAGCAGTTCTTC
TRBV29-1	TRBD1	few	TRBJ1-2	CSVDAGTGSNYGYTF	TGCAGCGTTGATGCCGGGACAGGGTCTAACTATGGCTACACCTTC
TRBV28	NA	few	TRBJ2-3	CASSGSPTQYF	TGTGCCAGCAGTGGATCCCCTACGCAGTATTTT
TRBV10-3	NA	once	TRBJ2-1	CAISESSHLGVHEQFF	TGTGCCATCAGTGAGTCGTCCCACCTCGGGGTTCATGAGCAGTTCTTC
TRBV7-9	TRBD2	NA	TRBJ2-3	CASSSTIMGGLKSTDTQYF	TGTGCCAGCAGCTCCACCATCATGGGGGGACTAAAAAGCACAGATACGCAGTATTTT
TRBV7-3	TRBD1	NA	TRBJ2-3	CASSKTGTDTQYF	TGTGCCAGCAGCAAGACAGGGACAGATACGCAGTATTTT
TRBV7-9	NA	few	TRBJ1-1	CASSITQGTEAFF	TGTGCCAGCAGCATTACCCAGGGGACCGAAGCTTTCTTT
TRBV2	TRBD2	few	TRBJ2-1	CASSDSRGGINEQFF	TGTGCCAGCAGTGATTCTCGGGGGGGCATCAATGAGCAGTTCTTC
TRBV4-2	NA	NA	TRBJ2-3	CASSQAGGPGVMQYF	TGTGCCAGCAGCCAAGCTGGAGGCCCCGGGGTAATGCAGTATTTT
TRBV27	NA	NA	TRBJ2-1	CASSPSGSTGQFF	TGTGCCAGCAGTCCGTCCGGATCAACAGGGCAGTTCTTC
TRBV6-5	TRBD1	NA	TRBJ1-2	CASTKSGTGPYGYTF	TGTGCCAGCACGAAATCCGGGACAGGACCATATGGCTACACCTTC
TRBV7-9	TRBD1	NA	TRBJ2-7	CASSLGGRTGRNEQYF	TGTGCCAGCAGCTTAGGAGGACGGACAGGGAGGAACGAGCAGTACTTC